This T cell receptor beta chain was retrieved from a study of T cells in Graves' hyperthyroidism and ophthalmopathy. Study details: Peripheral blood collection took place at initial diagnosis, before any treatment.

Uncontrolled infection, other autoimmune disease, pregnancy or lactation excluded patients. A note on this clonotype: The target antigen is unknown.

The CDR3 regions of TCR beta were amplified from RNA transcripts. Using the HTBI primer set, a first-round RT-PCR was run on the TCR CDR3. TCRdb re-derived calls from the multiplex PCR reads in MiXCR, one entry per CDR3 protein. The sample comprises about 840,000 distinct CDR3 sequences, about two fifths of which are singletons, and approximately 8.7% rests with the top ten. This CDR3 comprises 16 residues. CDR1 is SGHRS, CDR2 YFSETQ, per germline. V was pared by 4 bases and J by 0 bases, with 17 bases between. General study points: Also found in blood were most expanded thyroid clonotypes above 0.001.

Input material: blood. The sequence came from a young man with Graves' hyperthyroidism. J is TRBJ2-7 and V is TRBV5-1, with D perhaps assigned TRBD1 or TRBD2 (5 bases each). CDR3 region: CASSHRGRRGSYEQYF. CDR3 nucleotides: TGCGCCAGCAGCCACCGGGGACGCAGAGGCTCCTACGAGCAGTACTTC.